This TCR beta chain is from a study of beta chain features in type 1 diabetes. This clone was seen only a few times. The investigators reverse transcribed all of the isolated RNA, so they sequenced expressed TCRB transcripts. Assay used: immunoSEQ multiplex PCR; TCRdb lists only in-frame clones, some missing. The sample gives about half a million clones, roughly 10% of which show up once; over 0.04% is in the top ten. Sorting produced populations that all topped 98% purity. The CDR3 spans 14 residues. Germline V gene data show CDR1 as MNHEY and CDR2 as SVGAGI. With 4 bases removed from V and 0 bases from J, the gap between germline ends came to 10 bases.

The source material was naive CD4+ T cells from blood. This TCR derives from a young woman in good health. V is TRBV6-5 and J is TRBJ2-7; the D gene is possibly TRBD1 (5 bases). In DNA, the CDR3 is TGTGCCAGCAGTTTCGACAGTGCCTCCTACGAGCAGTACTTC. This encodes CASSFDSASYEQYF.